This TCR beta chain was observed in a study of OX40 agonist ivuxolimab in advanced cancers. Repertoires were generated with immunoSEQ multiplex PCR, while TCRdb's copy carries only in-frame clones and drops some. Of about 96,000 clones listed, 90% are singletons. Germline lookup yields CDR1 SGHTA and CDR2 FQGTGA. The CDR3 runs 13 residues. Trimming at V came to 4 bases and at J to 6 bases, leaving 4 bases not matched to a gene. Study-level points and caveats: Among the least clonally expanded were partial responders at 0.1-3.0 mg/kg. The CD4+ and CD8+ T cells in the blood had expanded clonally by week 6 at 0.1 to 3.0 mg/kg.

Blood sampling was done at baseline, cycle 4 day 1, and cycle 7 day 1. As regards this clone: Antigen: not known.

Sample: CD4+ or CD8+ T cells sorted from blood, taken in a trial of the OX40 agonist ivuxolimab. This sequence originates from an adult with an advanced solid tumor such as melanoma, head and neck, liver or kidney cancer. V usage is TRBV7-3 and J usage is TRBJ2-3, with TRBD2 identical over 7 bases. The CDR3 reads CASSSPLADTQYF. The CDR3 DNA follows: TGTGCCAGCAGCTCCCCACTAGCGGATACGCAGTATTTT. The complete variable domain, with remaining parts taken from reference TRBV7-3 and TRBJ2-3, reads GAGVSQTPSNKVTEKGKYVELRCDPISGHTALYWYRQSLGQGPEFLIYFQGTGAADDSGLPNDRFFAVRPEGSVSTLKIQRTERGDSAVYLCASSSPLADTQYFGPGTRLTVL.